The present TCR beta chain was sequenced within a study of T cells in women clearing cervical HPV infection. V was clipped by 6 bases and J by 4 bases, with 13 bases between them. CDR1 is LNHDA, CDR2 SQIVND, per germline (reference sequence). This CDR3 region has 15 residues. Only in-frame clones appear in the TCRdb table, and some are missing; sequencing was by immunoSEQ multiplex PCR. Its listing shows tens of thousands of clones. In regard to this clone: Its antigen is unidentified. The CDR3 is cut off 3 residues early in the read; its end comes from the germline J gene.

General study results and limits: Unknown T-cell numbers per sample may underlie the richness differences. CIN3+ cases had significantly higher TCR repertoire richness than controls, but evenness did not differ. Effector/memory and HPV-specific T cells were not isolated, and association timing is unknown. TRBV6-7 abundance was lower in cases than controls (around 0.1% versus 0.15%).

The material sequenced was blood buffy coat. The chain is built from TRBV19 and TRBJ1-6; D unclear. This TCR was sampled from a woman aged 18-69 years with a cervical HPV16 infection that either progressed to CIN3+ or cleared (not recorded which). Incomplete CDR3 DNA: TGTGCCAGTAGCTCCGACAAGGCGTATAATTCACCC. As protein: CASSSDKAYNSP. The full CDR3 is CASSSDKAYNSPLHF.